This T cell receptor (beta chain) was captured in a study of CD8+CD57+ T cells in acquired aplastic anemia. Profiles of TCR beta VDJ and CDR3 were generated from a genomic DNA template. In TCRdb, the reads were re-called with MiXCR into one record per CDR3 protein. The sample includes more than 150,000 distinct CDR3 sequences, approximately 48% of them seen just once. The CDR3 spans 14 residues. The germline V gene has CDR1 SGDLS and CDR2 YYNGEE. The V end lost 2 bases, the J end lost 8 bases, and 11 bases lay between the germline ends. For sequencing, patients were chosen who had shown expansion of CD8+CD57+ cells by flow cytometry.

Specimen: sorted CD4+, CD8+, or CD8+CD57+ T cells (not recorded which) from PBMCs. The sequence was collected from a human donor with aplastic anemia. The V and J genes are TRBV9 and TRBJ1-6, with a tentative D call TRBD1 (5 bases). The CDR3: CASSVGGSDSPLHF. In DNA, the CDR3 is TGTGCCAGCAGCGTGGGGGGGTCGGATTCACCCCTCCACTTT.